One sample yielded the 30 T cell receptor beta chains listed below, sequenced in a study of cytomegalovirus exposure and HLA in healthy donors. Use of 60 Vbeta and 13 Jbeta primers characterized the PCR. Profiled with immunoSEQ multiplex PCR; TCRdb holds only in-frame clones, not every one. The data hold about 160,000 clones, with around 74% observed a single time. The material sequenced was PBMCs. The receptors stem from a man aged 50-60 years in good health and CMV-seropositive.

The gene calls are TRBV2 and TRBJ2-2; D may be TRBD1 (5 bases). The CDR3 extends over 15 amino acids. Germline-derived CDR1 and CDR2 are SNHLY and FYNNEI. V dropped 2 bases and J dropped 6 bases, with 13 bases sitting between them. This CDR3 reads CASSELRVQSGELFF. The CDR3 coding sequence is TGTGCCAGCAGTGAACTCAGGGTTCAATCCGGGGAGCTGTTTTTT.

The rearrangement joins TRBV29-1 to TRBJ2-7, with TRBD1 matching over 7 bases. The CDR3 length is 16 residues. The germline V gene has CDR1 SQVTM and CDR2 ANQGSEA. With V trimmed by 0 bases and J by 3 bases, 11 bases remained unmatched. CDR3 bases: TGCAGCGTTGAAGATCGGTTAGGGGGCGTCGGCTACGAGCAGTACTTC. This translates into CSVEDRLGGVGYEQYF.

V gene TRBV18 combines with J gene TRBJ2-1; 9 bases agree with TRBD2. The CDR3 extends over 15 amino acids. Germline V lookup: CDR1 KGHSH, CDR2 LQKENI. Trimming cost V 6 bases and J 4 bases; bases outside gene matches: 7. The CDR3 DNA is TGTGCCAGCTCCCCGACTAGCGGCCTTTACAATGAGCAGTTCTTC. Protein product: CASSPTSGLYNEQFF.

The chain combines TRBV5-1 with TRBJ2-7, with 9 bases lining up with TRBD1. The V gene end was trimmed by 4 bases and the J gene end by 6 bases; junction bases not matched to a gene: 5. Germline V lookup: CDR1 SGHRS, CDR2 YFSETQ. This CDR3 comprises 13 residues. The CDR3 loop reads CASSDGQGFEQYF. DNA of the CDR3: TGCGCCAGCAGCGACGGACAGGGGTTCGAGCAGTACTTC.

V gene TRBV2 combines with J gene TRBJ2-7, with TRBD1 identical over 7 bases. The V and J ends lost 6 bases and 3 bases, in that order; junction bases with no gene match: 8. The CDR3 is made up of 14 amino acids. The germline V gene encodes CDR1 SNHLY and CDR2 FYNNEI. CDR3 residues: CASSTGVGYYEQYF. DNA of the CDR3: TGTGCCAGCAGCACAGGGGTGGGCTACTACGAGCAGTACTTC.

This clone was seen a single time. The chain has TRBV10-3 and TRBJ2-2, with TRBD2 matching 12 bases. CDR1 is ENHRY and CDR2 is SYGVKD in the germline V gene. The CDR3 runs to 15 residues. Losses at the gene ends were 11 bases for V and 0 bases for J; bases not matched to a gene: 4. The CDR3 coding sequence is TGTGCCTTACGGACTAGCGGGGCGAACACCGGGGAGCTGTTTTTT. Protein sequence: CALRTSGANTGELFF.

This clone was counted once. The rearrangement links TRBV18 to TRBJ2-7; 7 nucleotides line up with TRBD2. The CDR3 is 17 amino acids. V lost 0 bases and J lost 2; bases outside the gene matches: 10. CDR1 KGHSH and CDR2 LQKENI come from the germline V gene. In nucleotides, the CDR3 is TGTGCCAGCTCACCACCGGGGGGAGGGGCCAAGACCTACGAGCAGTACTTC. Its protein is CASSPPGGGAKTYEQYF.

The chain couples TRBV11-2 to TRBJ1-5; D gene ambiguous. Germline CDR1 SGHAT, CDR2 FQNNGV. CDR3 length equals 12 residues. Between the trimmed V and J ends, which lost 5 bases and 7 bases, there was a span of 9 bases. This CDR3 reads CASSPAGQPQHF. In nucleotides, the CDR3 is TGTGCCAGCAGCCCCGCGGGCCAGCCCCAGCATTTT.

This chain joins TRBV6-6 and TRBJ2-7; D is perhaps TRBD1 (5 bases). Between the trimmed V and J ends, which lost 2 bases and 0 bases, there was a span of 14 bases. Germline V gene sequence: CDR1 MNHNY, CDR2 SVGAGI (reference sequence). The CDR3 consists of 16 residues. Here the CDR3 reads CASSYGAVPLSYEQYF. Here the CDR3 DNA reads TGTGCCAGCAGTTACGGGGCAGTGCCCCTCTCCTACGAGCAGTACTTC.

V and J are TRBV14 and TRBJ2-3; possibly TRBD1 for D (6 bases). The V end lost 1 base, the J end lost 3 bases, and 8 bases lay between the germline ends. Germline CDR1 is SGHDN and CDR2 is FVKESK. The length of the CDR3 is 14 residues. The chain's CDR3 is CASSQVRGTDTQYF. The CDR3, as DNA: TGTGCCAGCAGCCAAGTAAGGGGGACAGATACGCAGTATTTT.

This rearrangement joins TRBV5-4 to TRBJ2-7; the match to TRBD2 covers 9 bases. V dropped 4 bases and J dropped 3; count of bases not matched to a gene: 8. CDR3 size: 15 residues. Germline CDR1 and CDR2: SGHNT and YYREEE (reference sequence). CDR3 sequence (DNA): TGTGCCAGCAGCCCGATAGCGGGAGTTGTCTACGAGCAGTACTTC. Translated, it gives CASSPIAGVVYEQYF.

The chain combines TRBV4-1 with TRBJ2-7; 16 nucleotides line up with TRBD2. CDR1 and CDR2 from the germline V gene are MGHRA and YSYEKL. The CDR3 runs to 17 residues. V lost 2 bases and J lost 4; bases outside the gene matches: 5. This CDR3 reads CASSQRGTSGRVYEQYF. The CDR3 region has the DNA TGCGCCAGCAGCCAACGAGGGACTAGCGGGAGGGTATACGAGCAGTACTTC.

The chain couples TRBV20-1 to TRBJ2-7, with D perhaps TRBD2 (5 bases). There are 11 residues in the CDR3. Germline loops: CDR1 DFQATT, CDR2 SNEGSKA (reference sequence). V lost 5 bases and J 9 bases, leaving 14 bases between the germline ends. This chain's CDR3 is CSAARGSAQYF. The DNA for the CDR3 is TGCAGTGCTGCCCGCGGTAGCGCGCAGTACTTC.

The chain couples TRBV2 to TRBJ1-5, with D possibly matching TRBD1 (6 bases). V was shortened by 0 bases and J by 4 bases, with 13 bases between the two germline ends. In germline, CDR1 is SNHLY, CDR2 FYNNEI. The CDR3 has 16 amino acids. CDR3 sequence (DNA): TGTGCCAGCAGTGAAGCGCAGGGGTTAGAAAATCAGCCCCAGCATTTT. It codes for CASSEAQGLENQPQHF.

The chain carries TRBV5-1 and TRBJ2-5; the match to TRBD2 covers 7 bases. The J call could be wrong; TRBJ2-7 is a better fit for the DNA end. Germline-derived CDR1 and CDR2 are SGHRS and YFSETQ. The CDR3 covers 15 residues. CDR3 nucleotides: TGCGCCAGCAGCTTGGCCGGGGGGTCATCCTACGAGCAGTACTTC. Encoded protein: CASSLAGGSSYEQYF.

The CDR3 bases are TGCGCCAGCAGGGGGACAGGGGTCTACGAGCAGTACTTC. Its translation is CASRGTGVYEQYF. The gene calls are TRBV5-1 and TRBJ2-7; 10 bases agree with TRBD1. CDR3 length: 13 amino acids. CDR1 is SGHRS, CDR2 YFSETQ, per germline. The V segment lost 5 bases and the J segment 3 bases; nucleotides outside the gene matches: 2.

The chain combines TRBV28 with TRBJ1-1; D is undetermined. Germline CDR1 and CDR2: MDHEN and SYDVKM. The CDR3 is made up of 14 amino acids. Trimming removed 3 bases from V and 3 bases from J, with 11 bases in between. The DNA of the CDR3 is TGTGCCAGCAGTTTGGTTGCGGGCGACACTGAAGCTTTCTTT. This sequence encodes CASSLVAGDTEAFF.

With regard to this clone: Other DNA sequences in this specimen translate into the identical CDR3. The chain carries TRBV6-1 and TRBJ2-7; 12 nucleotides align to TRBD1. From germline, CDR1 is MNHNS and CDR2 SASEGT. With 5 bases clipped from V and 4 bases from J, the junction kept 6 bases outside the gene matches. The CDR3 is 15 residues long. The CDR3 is CASSKLGQGAYEQYF. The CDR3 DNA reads TGTGCCAGCAGTAAATTGGGACAGGGGGCATACGAGCAGTACTTC.

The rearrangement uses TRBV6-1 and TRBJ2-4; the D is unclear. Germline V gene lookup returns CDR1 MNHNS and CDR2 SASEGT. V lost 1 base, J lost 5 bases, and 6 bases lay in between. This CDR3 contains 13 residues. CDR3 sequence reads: CASSEGQENIQYF. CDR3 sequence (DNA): TGTGCCAGCAGTGAAGGGCAGGAAAACATTCAGTACTTC.

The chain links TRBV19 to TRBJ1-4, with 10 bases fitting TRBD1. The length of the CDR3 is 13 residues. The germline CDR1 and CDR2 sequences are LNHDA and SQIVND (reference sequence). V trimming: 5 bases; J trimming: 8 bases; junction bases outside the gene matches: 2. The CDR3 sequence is CASSGTGEEKLFF. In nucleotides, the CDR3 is TGTGCCAGTAGTGGGACAGGGGAGGAAAAACTGTTTTTT.

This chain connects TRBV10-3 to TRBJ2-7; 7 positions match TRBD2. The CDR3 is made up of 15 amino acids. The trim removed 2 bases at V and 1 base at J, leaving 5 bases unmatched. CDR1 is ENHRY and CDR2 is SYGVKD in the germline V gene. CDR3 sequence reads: CAISERASGSYEQYF. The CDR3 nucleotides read TGTGCCATCAGTGAGCGGGCTAGCGGTTCCTACGAGCAGTACTTC.

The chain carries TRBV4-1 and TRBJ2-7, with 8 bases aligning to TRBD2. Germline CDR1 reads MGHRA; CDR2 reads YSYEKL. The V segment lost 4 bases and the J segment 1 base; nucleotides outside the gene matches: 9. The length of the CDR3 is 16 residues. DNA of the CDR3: TGCGCCAGCAGCCTTCGAGCGGGAGAACGGTCCTACGAGCAGTACTTC. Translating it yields CASSLRAGERSYEQYF.

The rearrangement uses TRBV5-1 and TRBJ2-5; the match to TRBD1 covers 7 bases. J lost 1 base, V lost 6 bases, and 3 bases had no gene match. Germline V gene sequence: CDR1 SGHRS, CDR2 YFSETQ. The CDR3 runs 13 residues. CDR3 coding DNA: TGCGCCAGCAAAACAGGGGCCCAAGAGACCCAGTACTTC. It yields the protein CASKTGAQETQYF.

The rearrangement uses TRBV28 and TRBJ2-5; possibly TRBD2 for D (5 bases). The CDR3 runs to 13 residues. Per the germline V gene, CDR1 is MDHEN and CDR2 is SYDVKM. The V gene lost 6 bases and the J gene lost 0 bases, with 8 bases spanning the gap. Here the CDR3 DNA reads TGTGCCAGCAGCAGACTACACCAAGAGACCCAGTACTTC. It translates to CASSRLHQETQYF.

The CDR3 region has the DNA TGTGCCAGCTCACCGGGGCAGAATAATGAAAAACTGTTTTTT. Amino acids: CASSPGQNNEKLFF. The chain is built from TRBV18 and TRBJ1-4; D perhaps matches TRBD1 (5 bases). The CDR3 runs to 14 residues. The V gene lost 3 bases and the J gene lost 4 bases, with 9 bases spanning the gap. Germline-derived CDR1 and CDR2 are KGHSH and LQKENI.

CDR3 sequence: CASSSDSGRVYEQYF. The CDR3 DNA reads TGTGCCAGCAGTTCGGACAGCGGGAGGGTCTACGAGCAGTACTTC. The chain is built from TRBV28 and TRBJ2-7; 10 nucleotides match TRBD2. The germline V gene encodes CDR1 MDHEN and CDR2 SYDVKM. Losses at the gene ends were 4 bases for V and 3 bases for J; bases not matched to a gene: 6. The CDR3 loop spans 15 amino acids.

The CDR3: CAISEPGLAGGEQFF. CDR3 nucleotides: TGTGCCATCAGTGAGCCGGGACTAGCGGGAGGTGAGCAGTTCTTC. This chain uses TRBV10-3 with TRBJ2-1; 15 nucleotides align to TRBD2. This CDR3 has 15 residues. V trimming: 2 bases; J trimming: 9 bases; junction bases outside the gene matches: 2. Per germline, CDR1 ENHRY and CDR2 SYGVKD.

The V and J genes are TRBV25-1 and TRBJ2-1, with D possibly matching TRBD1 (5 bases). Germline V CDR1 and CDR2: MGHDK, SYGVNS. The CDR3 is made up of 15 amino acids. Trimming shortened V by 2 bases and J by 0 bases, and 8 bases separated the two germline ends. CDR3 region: CASSERQSSYNEQFF. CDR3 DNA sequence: TGTGCCAGCAGTGAAAGACAGAGCTCCTACAATGAGCAGTTCTTC.

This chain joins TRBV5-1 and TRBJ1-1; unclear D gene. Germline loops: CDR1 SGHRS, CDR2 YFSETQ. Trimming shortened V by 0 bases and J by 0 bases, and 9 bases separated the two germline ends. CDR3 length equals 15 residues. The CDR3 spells CASSLVMSLNTEAFF. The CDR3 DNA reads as TGCGCCAGCAGCTTGGTAATGAGCCTGAACACTGAAGCTTTCTTT.

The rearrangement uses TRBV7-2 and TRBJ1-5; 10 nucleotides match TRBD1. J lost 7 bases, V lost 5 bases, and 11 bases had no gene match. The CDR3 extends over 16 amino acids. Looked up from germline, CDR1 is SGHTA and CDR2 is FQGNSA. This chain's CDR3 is CASSPRGQGQGQPQHF. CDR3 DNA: TGTGCCAGCAGCCCTCGGGGACAGGGGCAGGGACAGCCCCAGCATTTT.